The T cell receptor beta chain under discussion was sequenced for a study of blood T cell repertoires in COVID-19. Study in general: Sites in the United States, Italy and Spain provided acute and convalescent COVID-19 samples.

Authors' methods: Scientists estimated how many nucleated cells there were by amplifying reference gene primers. Assay: immunoSEQ multiplex PCR; the TCRdb copy retains only in-frame clones and omits some. V, J and clone size reflect that table, while D and trimming were determined from the DNA. The table includes 150,000 to 200,000 clones, around 79% detected once. Only one count was recorded for this clone. V was clipped by 7 bases and J by 2 bases, with 15 bases between them. Germline V gene data show CDR1 as MNHEY and CDR2 as SVGAGI. The CDR3 sequence is 15 residues long. This TCR came from a man in his 60s with active or convalescent COVID-19. Sequencing was done on a sample of peripheral blood. The V and J genes are TRBV6-5 and TRBJ1-5, with D possibly TRBD1 on 5 matching bases. The CDR3 DNA sequence: TGTGCCAGCATGGCGGCAGGGTGGCGCAATCAGCCCCAGCATTTT. Encoded protein: CASMAAGWRNQPQHF.